The clone carrying this T cell receptor (beta chain) was seen a few times. Its target is not known. Unique molecular identifiers were incorporated when the TCRbeta library was constructed. TCRdb recomputed calls from the PCR reads with MiXCR, one row per CDR3 protein. The sample lists just under 350,000 distinct CDR3 sequences, around 15% occurring once. The sample originates from a study of T-cell reconstitution after alpha-beta-depleted transplantation in children. Notes on the study in general: Reportedly, only several hundred clones from non-depleted graft cells drove alpha-beta T-cell counts at about two months.

The CDR3 spans 14 residues. Germline CDR1 MNHEY, CDR2 SVGAGI. Trimming stripped 0 bases from V and 2 bases from J, with 8 bases between. The source of this sequence is a male patient between 2 and 9 years old who had a stem cell transplant for acute lymphoblastic leukemia, so the T cells may come from the graft donor. Specimen: PBMCs, mostly from graft donor cells, collected 360 days after TCRalphabeta/CD19-depleted stem cell transplant. This sequence joins TRBV6-5 and TRBJ2-7, with D hard to call. CDR3 nucleotide sequence: TGTGCCAGCAGTTACTCGCCGGCAACCTACGAGCAGTACTTC. Translated: CASSYSPATYEQYF.